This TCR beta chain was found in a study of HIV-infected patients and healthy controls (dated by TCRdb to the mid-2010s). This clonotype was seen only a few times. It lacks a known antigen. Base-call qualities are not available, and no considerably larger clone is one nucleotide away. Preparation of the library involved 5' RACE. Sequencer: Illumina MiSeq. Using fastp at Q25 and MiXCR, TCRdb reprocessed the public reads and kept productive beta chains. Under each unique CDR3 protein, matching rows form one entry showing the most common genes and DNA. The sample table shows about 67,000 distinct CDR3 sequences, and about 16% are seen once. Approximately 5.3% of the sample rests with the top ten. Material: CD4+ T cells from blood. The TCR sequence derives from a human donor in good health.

CDR3 loop: CSARDPGRPKGPQHF. The bases are TGCAGTGCTAGAGATCCCGGACGCCCGAAAGGGCCCCAGCATTTT. The sequence joins TRBV20-1 to TRBJ1-5, with the D gene not clear enough to name. Spanning cysteine to phenylalanine, the CDR3 consists of 15 amino acids. The entry retains the CDR3 DNA only, 45 bases that are in frame from base 1. Trimming takes 0 bases from V and 9 bases from J, and the germline ends sit 18 bases apart. CDR1 and CDR2 are read off the germline V gene (reference sequence) as DFQATT and SNEGSKA.